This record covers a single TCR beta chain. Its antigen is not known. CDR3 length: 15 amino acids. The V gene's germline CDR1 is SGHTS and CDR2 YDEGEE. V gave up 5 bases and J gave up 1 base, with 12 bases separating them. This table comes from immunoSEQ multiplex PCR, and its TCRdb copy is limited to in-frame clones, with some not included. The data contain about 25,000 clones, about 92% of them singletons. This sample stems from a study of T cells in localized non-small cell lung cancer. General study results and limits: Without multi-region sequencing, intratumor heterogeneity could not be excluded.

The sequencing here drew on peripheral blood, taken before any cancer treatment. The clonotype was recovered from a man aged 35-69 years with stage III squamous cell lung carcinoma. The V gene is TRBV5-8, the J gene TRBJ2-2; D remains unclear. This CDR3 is CASSSIVRNTGELFF. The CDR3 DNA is TGTGCCAGCAGTTCGATTGTAAGGAACACCGGGGAGCTGTTTTTT.